The next 9 T cell receptor beta chains were all read from a single sample in a study of blood T cell repertoires in COVID-19. Using immunoSEQ multiplex PCR, the repertoire was profiled, and TCRdb retains in-frame clones only, with some absent. Among about 370,000 clones, about nine tenths were seen once, and the ten largest hold about 0.86%. Sequencing used PBMCs or T cells enriched from blood (not recorded which). These receptors were obtained from a woman aged 40-49 years who had been exposed to COVID-19.

The J gene is TRBJ2-5, the V gene TRBV7-9; the D gene is possibly TRBD1 (5 bases). CDR3 size: 14 residues. From germline, CDR1 is SEHNR and CDR2 FQNEAQ (reference sequence). The V gene lost 0 bases and the J gene lost 0 bases, with 5 bases spanning the gap. CDR3 DNA sequence: TGTGCCAGCAGCTTAGCCAGGGACCAAGAGACCCAGTACTTC. Translated, it gives CASSLARDQETQYF.

This chain joins TRBV10-3 and TRBJ1-2; D might be TRBD1 (6 bases). Trimming took off 7 bases at V and 4 bases at J, with 16 bases between the two ends. Germline lookup yields CDR1 ENHRY and CDR2 SYGVKD. The CDR3 runs to 14 residues. The CDR3 nucleotides read TGTGCCATCACCCCCGATAGGGGGATCTATGGCTACACCTTC. Protein: CAITPDRGIYGYTF.

The rearrangement uses TRBV24-1 and TRBJ1-5; D is unclear. The CDR3 consists of 17 residues. Germline V gene data show CDR1 as KGHDR and CDR2 as SFDVKD. The germline V and J ends were trimmed by 9 bases and 1 base, with 21 bases remaining between them. The CDR3 reads CATSPGLEGVSNQPQHF. The CDR3 DNA sequence: TGTGCCACCTCCCCGGGTCTCGAGGGCGTCAGCAATCAGCCCCAGCATTTT.

The chain carries TRBV30 and TRBJ2-1, with TRBD2 as a possible D gene (6 bases). The germline V gene has CDR1 GTSNPN and CDR2 SVGIG (reference sequence). The CDR3 has 15 residues. Deletions cut 5 bases from V and 9 bases from J, with 23 bases between. CDR3 sequence (DNA): TGTGCCTGGCGCCACCCGGGACTCCTTACGGGTGAGCAGTTCTTC. Translated, it gives CAWRHPGLLTGEQFF.

V is TRBV19 and J is TRBJ1-6; 9 nucleotides align to TRBD1. The trim removed 5 bases at V and 7 bases at J, leaving 3 bases unmatched. This CDR3 spans 14 amino acids. Germline CDR1 reads LNHDA; CDR2 reads SQIVND (reference sequence). CDR3 in amino acids: CASSVGQGNSPLHF. DNA for the CDR3: TGTGCCAGTAGTGTGGGACAGGGAAATTCACCCCTCCACTTT.

V is TRBV11-1 and J is TRBJ1-1, with D possibly TRBD1 on 6 matching bases. The CDR3 has 15 amino acids. V lost 4 bases and J lost 4, with 16 bases in between. The germline gives CDR1 SGHAT, CDR2 FQDESV (reference sequence). CDR3 region: CASSSGTFRRTEAFF. The CDR3 region has the DNA TGTGCCAGCAGCTCCGGGACATTTAGACGCACTGAAGCTTTCTTT.

The genes are TRBV15 and TRBJ1-5; possibly TRBD1 for D (5 bases). The V gene lost 0 bases and the J gene lost 2 bases, with 11 bases spanning the gap. The germline V gene has CDR1 LNHNV and CDR2 YYDKDF (reference sequence). The CDR3 has 16 amino acids. CDR3 sequence reads: CATSRDYFRGNQPQHF. The CDR3 region has the DNA TGTGCCACCAGCAGAGATTATTTCAGGGGCAATCAGCCCCAGCATTTT.

The rearrangement links TRBV24-1 to TRBJ2-5, with 15 bases that match TRBD2. The V gene's germline CDR1 is KGHDR and CDR2 SFDVKD. The CDR3 sequence is 16 residues long. The V and J ends lost 3 bases and 5 bases, in that order; junction bases with no gene match: 3. The CDR3 region is CATSDRTSGRVETQYF. Written as DNA, the CDR3 is TGTGCCACCAGTGATAGGACTAGCGGGAGGGTGGAGACCCAGTACTTC.

V gene TRBV14 combines with J gene TRBJ1-1, with TRBD1 matching 7 bases. After removal of 3 bases from V and 7 bases from J, the junction contained 5 bases not matched to a gene. The CDR3 is 13 amino acids. Germline assignment: CDR1 SGHDN and CDR2 FVKESK. CDR3 residues: CASSQPGQIEAFF. Written as DNA, the CDR3 is TGTGCCAGCAGCCAGCCGGGACAGATTGAAGCTTTCTTT. The full variable domain, its missing parts supplied by reference TRBV14 and TRBJ1-1, is EAGVTQFPSHSVIEKGQTVTLRCDPISGHDNLYWYRRVMGKEIKFLLHFVKESKQDESGMPNNRFLAERTGGTYSTLKVQPAELEDSGVYFCASSQPGQIEAFFGQGTRLTVV.